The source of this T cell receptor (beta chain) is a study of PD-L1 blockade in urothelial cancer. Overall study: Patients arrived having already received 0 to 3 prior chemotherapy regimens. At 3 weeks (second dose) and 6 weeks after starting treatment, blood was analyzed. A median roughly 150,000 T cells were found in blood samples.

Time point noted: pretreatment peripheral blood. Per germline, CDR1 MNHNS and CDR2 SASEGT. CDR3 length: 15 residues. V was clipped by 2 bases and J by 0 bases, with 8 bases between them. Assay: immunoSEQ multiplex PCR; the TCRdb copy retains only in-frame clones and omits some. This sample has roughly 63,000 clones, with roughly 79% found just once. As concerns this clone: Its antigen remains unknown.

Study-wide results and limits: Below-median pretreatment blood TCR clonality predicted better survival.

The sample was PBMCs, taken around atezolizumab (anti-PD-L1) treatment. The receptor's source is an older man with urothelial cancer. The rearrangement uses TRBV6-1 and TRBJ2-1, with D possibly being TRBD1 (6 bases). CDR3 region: CASSEMGASYNEQFF. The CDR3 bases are TGTGCCAGCAGTGAAATGGGGGCCTCCTACAATGAGCAGTTCTTC.